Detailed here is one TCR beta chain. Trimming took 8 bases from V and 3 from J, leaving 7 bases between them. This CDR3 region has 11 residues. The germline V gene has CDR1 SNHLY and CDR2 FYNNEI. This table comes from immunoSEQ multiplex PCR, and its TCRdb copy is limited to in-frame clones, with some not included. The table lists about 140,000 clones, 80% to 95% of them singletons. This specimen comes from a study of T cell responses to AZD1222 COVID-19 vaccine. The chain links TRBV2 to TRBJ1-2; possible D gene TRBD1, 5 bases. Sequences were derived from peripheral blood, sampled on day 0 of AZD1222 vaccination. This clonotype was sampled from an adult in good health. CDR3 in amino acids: CASRDYYGYTF. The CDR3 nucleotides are TGTGCCAGCCGGGACTACTATGGCTACACCTTC.